The 2 T cell receptor beta chains in this list originate from one sample, sequenced in a study of spatial heterogeneity in lung cancer. TCRdb re-derived calls from the 5' RACE reads in MiXCR, one entry per CDR3 protein. The table has 20,000 to 30,000 distinct CDR3 sequences, almost 10% seen once. Time point of the sample: blood at routine non-recurrence follow-up after resection. This sample comprised PBMCs, obtained at follow-up. All receptors come from a male donor with early-stage non-small cell lung cancer.

This clonotype showed up many times. The genes are TRBV6-6 and TRBJ1-3; possible D gene TRBD1, 6 bases. CDR3 length equals 15 residues. V was trimmed by 4 bases and J by 1 base, leaving 11 bases between them. Germline V gives CDR1 MNHNY, CDR2 SVGAGI (reference sequence). CDR3 protein: CASSSWDISGNTIYF. CDR3 bases: TGTGCCAGCAGTTCCTGGGACATTTCTGGAAACACCATATATTTT.

The chain uses TRBV4-3 and TRBJ1-2; D not certain. The ends were cut back, 1 base at V and 6 bases at J, with 12 bases in the middle. CDR1 is LGHNA and CDR2 is YSLEER in the germline V gene. The CDR3 is 14 amino acids. The CDR3 nucleotides are TGCGCCAGCAGCCAAGCCCACATGGGCCATGGCTACACCTTC. The encoded protein is CASSQAHMGHGYTF.